This record covers a single T cell receptor (beta chain). Its antigen is unknown. These data originate in a study of TIL therapy for anti-PD-1-resistant metastatic lung cancer. Study-wide results and caveats: Compared with baseline intratumoral T cells, expanded TIL cultures were more clonal and less diverse (roughly 6.5% vs 31%).

Time point denoted: pre-treatment sample, taken before nivolumab and TIL therapy. Tumor tissue came from excised metastases, mostly pleural nodules or supraclavicular lymph nodes. This was the immunoSEQ v3 assay. Sequencing depth was approximately 2 million read pairs for survey level, about 5-6.5 million for deep. TCRdb's copy holds only in-frame clones and misses some; the assay was immunoSEQ multiplex PCR. The sample consists of roughly 28,000 clones, 63% of them appearing once. The germline V gene has CDR1 SQVTM and CDR2 ANQGSEA. V gave up 5 bases and J gave up 9 bases, with 11 bases separating them. This CDR3 has 10 residues.

The chain links TRBV29-1 to TRBJ2-7; no clear D. The receptor was isolated from a woman aged 30-79 years with non-small cell lung cancer. The sample here was tumor tissue, taken at baseline. CDR3 DNA sequence: TGCAGCGTTTTTCCTCCGGGGCAGTACTTC. It encodes CSVFPPGQYF.